This TCR beta chain stems from a study of cytomegalovirus exposure and HLA in healthy donors. The PCR had 60 Vbeta and 13 Jbeta primers. Original processing notes: Unique TCR beta chains totaled some 88 million in a later count, with around 11 million of them shared. Using immunoSEQ multiplex PCR, the repertoire was profiled, and TCRdb retains in-frame clones only, with some absent. V, J and clone size reflect that table, while D and trimming were determined from the DNA. The repertoire includes approximately 150,000 clones, about 69% of them detected once, and roughly 2.5% sits in the top ten. This clone was seen only a few times. The V and J ends lost 1 base and 3 bases, in that order; junction bases with no gene match: 13. The germline V gene encodes CDR1 SQVTM and CDR2 ANQGSEA. The CDR3 is 17 residues long.

Sequenced sample: PBMCs. This sequence joins TRBV29-1 and TRBJ2-3; 7 bases are a match to TRBD2. The sequence derives from a human donor in good health. The CDR3 DNA reads TGCAGCGTTGAAGCCTGGGGGGGTGGGCGGGCGACAGATACGCAGTATTTT. This encodes CSVEAWGGGRATDTQYF.